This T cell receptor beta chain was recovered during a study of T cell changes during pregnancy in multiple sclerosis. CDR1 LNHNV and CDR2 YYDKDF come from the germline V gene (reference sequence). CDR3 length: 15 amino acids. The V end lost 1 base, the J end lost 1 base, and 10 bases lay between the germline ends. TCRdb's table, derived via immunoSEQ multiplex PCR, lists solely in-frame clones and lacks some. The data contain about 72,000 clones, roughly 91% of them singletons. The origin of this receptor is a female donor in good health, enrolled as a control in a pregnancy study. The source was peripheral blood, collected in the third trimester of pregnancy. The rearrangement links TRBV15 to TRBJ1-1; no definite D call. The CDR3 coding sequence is TGTGCCACCAGCAGAGGTGTTAACGGGAACACTGAAGCTTTCTTT. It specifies CATSRGVNGNTEAFF.